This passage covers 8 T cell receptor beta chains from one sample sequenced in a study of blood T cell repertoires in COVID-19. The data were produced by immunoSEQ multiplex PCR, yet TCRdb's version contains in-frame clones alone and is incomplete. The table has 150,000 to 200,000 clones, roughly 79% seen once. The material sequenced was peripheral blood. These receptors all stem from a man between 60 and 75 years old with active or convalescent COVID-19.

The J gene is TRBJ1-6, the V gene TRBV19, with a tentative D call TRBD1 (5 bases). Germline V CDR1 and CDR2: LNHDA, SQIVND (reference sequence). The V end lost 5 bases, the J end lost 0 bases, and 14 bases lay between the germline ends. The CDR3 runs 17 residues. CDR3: CASSGTAGSSYNSPLHF. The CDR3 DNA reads TGTGCCAGTAGTGGGACGGCCGGGAGCTCCTATAATTCACCCCTCCACTTT.

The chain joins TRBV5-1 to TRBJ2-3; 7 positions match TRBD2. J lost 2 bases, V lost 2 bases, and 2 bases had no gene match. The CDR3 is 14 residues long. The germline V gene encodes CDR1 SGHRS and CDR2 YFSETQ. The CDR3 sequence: CASSFRGVTDTQYF. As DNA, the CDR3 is TGCGCCAGCAGCTTCCGGGGGGTCACAGATACGCAGTATTTT.

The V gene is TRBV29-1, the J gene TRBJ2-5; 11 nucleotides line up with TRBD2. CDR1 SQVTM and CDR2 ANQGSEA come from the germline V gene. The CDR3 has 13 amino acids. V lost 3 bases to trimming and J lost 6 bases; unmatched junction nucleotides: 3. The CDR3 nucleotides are TGCAGCGTTGAGACTAGCGGGATACAGACCCAGTACTTC. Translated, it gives CSVETSGIQTQYF.

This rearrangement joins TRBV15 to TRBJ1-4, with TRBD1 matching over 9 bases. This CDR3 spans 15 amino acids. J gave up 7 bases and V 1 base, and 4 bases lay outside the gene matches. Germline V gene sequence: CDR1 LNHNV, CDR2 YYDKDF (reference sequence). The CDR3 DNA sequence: TGTGCCACCAGCAGAGGCACAGGGGGCGGTGAAAAACTGTTTTTT. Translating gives CATSRGTGGGEKLFF.

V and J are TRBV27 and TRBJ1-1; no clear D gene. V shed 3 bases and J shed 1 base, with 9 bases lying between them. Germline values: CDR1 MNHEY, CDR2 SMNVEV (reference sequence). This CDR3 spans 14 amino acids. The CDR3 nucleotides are TGTGCCAGCAGTTTGAGGCATCCGAACACTGAAGCTTTCTTT. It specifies CASSLRHPNTEAFF.

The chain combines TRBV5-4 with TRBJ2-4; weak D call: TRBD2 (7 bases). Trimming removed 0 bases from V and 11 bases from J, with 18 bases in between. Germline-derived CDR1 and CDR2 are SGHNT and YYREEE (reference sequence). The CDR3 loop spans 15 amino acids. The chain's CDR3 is CASSLGRGHLGFQYF. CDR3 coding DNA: TGTGCCAGCAGCTTGGGGCGGGGGCACCTAGGCTTTCAGTACTTC.

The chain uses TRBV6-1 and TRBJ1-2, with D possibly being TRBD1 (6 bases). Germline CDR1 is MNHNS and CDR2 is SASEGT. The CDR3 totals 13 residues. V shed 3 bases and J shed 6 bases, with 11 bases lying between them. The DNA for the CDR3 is TGTGCCAGCAGTGATCGGGGGGCTCATGGCTACACCTTC. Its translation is CASSDRGAHGYTF.

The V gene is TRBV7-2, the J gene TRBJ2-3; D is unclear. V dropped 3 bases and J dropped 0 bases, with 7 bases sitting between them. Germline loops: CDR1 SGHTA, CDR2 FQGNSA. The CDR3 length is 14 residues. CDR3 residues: CASSFTSSTDTQYF. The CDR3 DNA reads TGTGCCAGCAGCTTTACATCTAGCACAGATACGCAGTATTTT.